The sequence of this T cell receptor beta chain was determined in a study of blood T cell repertoires in COVID-19. Study in general: Samples of COVID-19 (acute and convalescent) were obtained from the United States, Italy and Spain. The analysed material was cDNA or gDNA that came from T cells, B-cell-depleted T cells, or PBMCs.

Repertoires were generated with immunoSEQ multiplex PCR, while TCRdb's copy carries only in-frame clones and drops some. Of 150,000 to 200,000 clones listed, approximately 80% are singletons. Germline V CDR1 and CDR2: LGHDT, YNNKEL (reference sequence). This CDR3 is 15 amino acids long. Trimming stripped 4 bases from V and 10 bases from J, with 17 bases between. This TCR was sampled from a woman of 80 years or more with active or convalescent COVID-19. The chain uses TRBV3-1 (or the pseudogene TRBV3-2) and TRBJ1-6, with D possibly TRBD1 on 6 matching bases. The sequenced material came from peripheral blood. In DNA form, the CDR3 reads TGTGCCAGCAGCCCCAGGGGCCCCACCAGCTCACCCCTCCACTTT. Amino acids: CASSPRGPTSSPLHF.